Here is one TCR beta chain with its context. What it recognizes is unknown. Trimming shortened V by 8 bases and J by 0 bases, and 14 bases separated the two germline ends. In germline, CDR1 is DFQATT, CDR2 SNEGSKA (reference sequence). The CDR3 has 15 residues. The sample is drawn from a study of early T cells in non-severe SARS-CoV-2 infection. Study findings and constraints: Sequences matched to VDJdb favored anti-spike CD8 responses, while private and CD4 specificities were missed.

One entry per CDR3 protein results from TCRdb running MiXCR on the 5' RACE reads. This sample has 80,000 to 95,000 distinct CDR3 sequences, with roughly 15% found just once. The chain is built from TRBV20-1 and TRBJ1-6; D is uncertain. The clonotype was recovered from an adult who was a healthcare worker with PCR-confirmed SARS-CoV-2 infection or an uninfected control (not recorded which). Sequencing was performed on whole blood, taken at baseline. The CDR3 DNA sequence: TGCAGTACCCCTTCGGGGAGCTCCTATAATTCACCCCTCCACTTT. Translating it yields CSTPSGSSYNSPLHF.